This entry concerns a single T cell receptor (beta chain). The treatment denotes: around 19 received Ad26.COV2.S at low or high dose, single or two shots; a few received placebo; per-sample allocation not given. Collection of the samples took place on day 63 after the first injection of vaccine or placebo. The sample belongs to a study of Ad26.COV2.S vaccination and SARS-CoV-2 variants. Study background: Into the muscle, Ad26.COV2.S was dosed once or twice, 56 days apart.

The CDR3 extends over 17 amino acids. J was trimmed by 3 bases and V by 0 bases; bases with no gene match: 4. The germline V gene has CDR1 MGHRA and CDR2 YSYEKL. Sequencing was performed with immunoSEQ multiplex PCR; in TCRdb, only in-frame clones are kept and a portion is missing. The profile shows roughly 400,000 clones, 89% of them singletons. Specimen: peripheral blood, collected in a trial of Ad26.COV2.S vaccine versus placebo. The gene calls are TRBV4-1 and TRBJ2-1; 11 bases align to TRBD2. The TCR originated in a person between 18 and 59 years old who received the Ad26.COV2.S COVID-19 vaccine or a placebo. CDR3 bases: TGCGCCAGCAGCCAAGAGGGAGGACTAGCGGGCTACAATGAGCAGTTCTTC. Its translation is CASSQEGGLAGYNEQFF.